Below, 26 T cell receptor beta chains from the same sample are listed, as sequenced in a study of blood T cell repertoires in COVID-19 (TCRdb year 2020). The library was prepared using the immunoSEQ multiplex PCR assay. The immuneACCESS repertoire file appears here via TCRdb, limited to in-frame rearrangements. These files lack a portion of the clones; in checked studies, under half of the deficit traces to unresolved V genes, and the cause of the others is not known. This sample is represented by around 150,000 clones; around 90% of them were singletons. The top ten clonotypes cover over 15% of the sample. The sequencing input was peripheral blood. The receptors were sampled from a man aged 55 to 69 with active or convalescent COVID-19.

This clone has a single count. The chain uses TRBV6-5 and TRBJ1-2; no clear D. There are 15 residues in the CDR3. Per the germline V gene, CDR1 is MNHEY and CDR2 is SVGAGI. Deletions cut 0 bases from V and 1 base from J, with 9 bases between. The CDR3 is CASSYSSGINYGYTF. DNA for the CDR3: TGTGCCAGCAGTTACTCATCCGGGATTAACTATGGCTACACCTTC.

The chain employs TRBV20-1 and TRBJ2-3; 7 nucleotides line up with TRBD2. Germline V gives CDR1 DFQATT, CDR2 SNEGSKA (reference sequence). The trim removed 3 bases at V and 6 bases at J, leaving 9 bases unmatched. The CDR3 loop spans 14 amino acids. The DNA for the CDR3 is TGCAGTGCTAGTCTGAGGGAGGGCGGGGATACGCAGTATTTT. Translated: CSASLREGGDTQYF.

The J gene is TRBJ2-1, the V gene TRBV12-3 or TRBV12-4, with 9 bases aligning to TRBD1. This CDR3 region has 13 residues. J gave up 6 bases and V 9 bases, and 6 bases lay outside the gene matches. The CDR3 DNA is TGTGCCAGTCGTCGGGACAGGGCCAATGAGCAGTTCTTC. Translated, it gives CASRRDRANEQFF.

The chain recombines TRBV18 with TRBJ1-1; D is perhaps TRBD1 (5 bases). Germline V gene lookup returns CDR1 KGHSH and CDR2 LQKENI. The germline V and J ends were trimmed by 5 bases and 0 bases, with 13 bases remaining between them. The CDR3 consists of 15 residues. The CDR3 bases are TGTGCCAGCTCAAAGGACAAGTCCATGAACACTGAAGCTTTCTTT. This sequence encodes CASSKDKSMNTEAFF.

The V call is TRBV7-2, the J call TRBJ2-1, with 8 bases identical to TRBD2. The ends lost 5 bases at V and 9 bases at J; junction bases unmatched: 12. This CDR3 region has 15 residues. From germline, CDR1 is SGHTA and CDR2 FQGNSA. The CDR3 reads CASSPAGGLVGEQFF. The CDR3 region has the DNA TGTGCCAGCAGCCCGGCGGGGGGCCTCGTGGGTGAGCAGTTCTTC.

The CDR3 is CASSDRETRHNEQFF. In DNA form, the CDR3 reads TGTGCCAGCAGCGATAGAGAGACTAGACACAATGAGCAGTTCTTC. The chain is built from TRBV9 and TRBJ2-1, with D perhaps matching TRBD2 (6 bases). Germline CDR1 SGDLS, CDR2 YYNGEE. CDR3 size: 15 residues. V was pared by 3 bases and J by 5 bases, with 15 bases between.

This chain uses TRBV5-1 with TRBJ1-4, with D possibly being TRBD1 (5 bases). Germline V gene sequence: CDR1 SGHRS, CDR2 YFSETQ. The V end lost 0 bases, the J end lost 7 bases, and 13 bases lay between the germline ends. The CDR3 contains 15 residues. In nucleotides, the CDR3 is TGCGCCAGCAGCTTGGACGGGGGTGGAGGTGAAAAACTGTTTTTT. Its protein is CASSLDGGGGEKLFF.

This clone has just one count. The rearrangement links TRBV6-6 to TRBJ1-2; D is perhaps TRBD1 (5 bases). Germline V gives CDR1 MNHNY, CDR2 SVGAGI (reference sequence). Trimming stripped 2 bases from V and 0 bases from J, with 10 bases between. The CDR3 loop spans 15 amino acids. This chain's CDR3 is CASSYGAGANYGYTF. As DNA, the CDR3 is TGTGCCAGCAGTTACGGGGCAGGAGCTAACTATGGCTACACCTTC.

The CDR3 DNA reads TGTGCCAGCAGCCCCGGACTAGCGGGGCTTACCGGGGAGCTGTTTTTT. This sequence encodes CASSPGLAGLTGELFF. The chain has TRBV9 and TRBJ2-2; 12 nucleotides align to TRBD2. Trimming at V came to 4 bases and at J to 5 bases, leaving 6 bases not matched to a gene. Germline V gene lookup returns CDR1 SGDLS and CDR2 YYNGEE. The CDR3 consists of 16 residues.

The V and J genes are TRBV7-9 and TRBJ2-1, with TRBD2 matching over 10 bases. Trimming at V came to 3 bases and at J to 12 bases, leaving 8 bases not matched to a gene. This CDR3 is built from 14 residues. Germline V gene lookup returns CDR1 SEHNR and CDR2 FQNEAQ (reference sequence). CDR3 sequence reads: CASSFTLAGGGQFF. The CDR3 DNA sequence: TGTGCCAGCAGCTTTACCTTAGCGGGAGGTGGGCAGTTCTTC.

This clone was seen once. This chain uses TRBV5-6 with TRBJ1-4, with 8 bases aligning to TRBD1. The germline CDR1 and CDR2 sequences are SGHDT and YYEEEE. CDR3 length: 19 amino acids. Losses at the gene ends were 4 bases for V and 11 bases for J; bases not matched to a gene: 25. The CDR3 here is CASSPYGDRQFSPGVKLFF. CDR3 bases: TGTGCCAGCAGCCCCTATGGGGACAGGCAATTTTCCCCAGGAGTGAAACTGTTTTTT.

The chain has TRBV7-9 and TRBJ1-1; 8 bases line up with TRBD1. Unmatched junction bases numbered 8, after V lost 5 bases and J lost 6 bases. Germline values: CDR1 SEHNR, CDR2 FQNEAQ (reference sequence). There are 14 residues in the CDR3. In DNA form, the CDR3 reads TGTGCCAGCAGCCCCCTGGGACAGGTCGCTGAAGCTTTCTTT. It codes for CASSPLGQVAEAFF.

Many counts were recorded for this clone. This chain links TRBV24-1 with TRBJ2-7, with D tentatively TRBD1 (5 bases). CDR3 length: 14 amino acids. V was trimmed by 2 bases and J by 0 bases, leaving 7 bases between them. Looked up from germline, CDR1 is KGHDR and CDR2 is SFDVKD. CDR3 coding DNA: TGTGCCACCAGTGATTCGGACAACTCCTACGAGCAGTACTTC. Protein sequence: CATSDSDNSYEQYF.

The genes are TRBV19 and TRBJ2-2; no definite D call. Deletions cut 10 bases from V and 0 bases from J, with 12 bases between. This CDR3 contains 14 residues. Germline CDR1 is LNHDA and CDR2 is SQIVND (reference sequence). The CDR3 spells CATRRPTNTGELFF. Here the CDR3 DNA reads TGTGCCACTCGCAGGCCGACGAACACCGGGGAGCTGTTTTTT.

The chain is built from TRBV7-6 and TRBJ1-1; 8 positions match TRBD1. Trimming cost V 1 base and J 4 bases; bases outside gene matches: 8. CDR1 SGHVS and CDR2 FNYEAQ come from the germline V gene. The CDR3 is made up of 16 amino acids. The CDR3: CASSLVQGAIFTEAFF. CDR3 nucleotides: TGTGCCAGCAGCTTAGTGCAGGGGGCGATTTTCACTGAAGCTTTCTTT.

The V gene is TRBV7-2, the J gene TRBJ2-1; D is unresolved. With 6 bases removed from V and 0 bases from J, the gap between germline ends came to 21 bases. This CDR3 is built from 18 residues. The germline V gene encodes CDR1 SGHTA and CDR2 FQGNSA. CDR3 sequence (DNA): TGTGCCAGCAGTTCAATATTGGAGCGACCGAGCTCCTACAATGAGCAGTTCTTC. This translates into CASSSILERPSSYNEQFF.

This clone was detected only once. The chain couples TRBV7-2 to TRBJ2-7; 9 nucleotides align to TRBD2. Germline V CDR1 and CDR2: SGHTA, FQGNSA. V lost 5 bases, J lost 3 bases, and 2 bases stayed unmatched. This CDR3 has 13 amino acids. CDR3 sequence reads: CASSQTSGYEQYF. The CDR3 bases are TGTGCCAGCAGCCAGACTAGCGGCTACGAGCAGTACTTC.

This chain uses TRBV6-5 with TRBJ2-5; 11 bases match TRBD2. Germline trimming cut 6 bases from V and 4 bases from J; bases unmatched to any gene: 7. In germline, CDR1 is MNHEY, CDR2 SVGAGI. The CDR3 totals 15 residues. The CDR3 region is CASRIAGGPGETQYF. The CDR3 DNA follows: TGTGCCAGCAGGATAGCGGGGGGGCCGGGAGAGACCCAGTACTTC.

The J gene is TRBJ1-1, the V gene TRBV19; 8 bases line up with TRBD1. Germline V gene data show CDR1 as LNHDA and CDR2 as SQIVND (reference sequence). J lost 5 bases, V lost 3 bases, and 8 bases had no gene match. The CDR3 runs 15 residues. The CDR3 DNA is TGTGCCAGTAGTATGATGACAGGGGTAGGAACTGAAGCTTTCTTT. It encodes CASSMMTGVGTEAFF.

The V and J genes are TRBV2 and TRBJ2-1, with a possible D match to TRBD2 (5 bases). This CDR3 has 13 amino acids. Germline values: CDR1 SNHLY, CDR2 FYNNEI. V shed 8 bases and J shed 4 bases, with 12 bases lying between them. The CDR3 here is CASALAGYNEQFF. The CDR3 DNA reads TGTGCCAGCGCCCTAGCCGGTTACAATGAGCAGTTCTTC.

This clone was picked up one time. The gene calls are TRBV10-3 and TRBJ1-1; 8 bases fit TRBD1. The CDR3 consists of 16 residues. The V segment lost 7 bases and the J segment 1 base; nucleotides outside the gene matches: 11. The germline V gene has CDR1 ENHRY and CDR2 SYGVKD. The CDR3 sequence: CAIKPWTGRENTEAFF. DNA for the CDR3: TGTGCCATCAAGCCCTGGACAGGGAGGGAGAACACTGAAGCTTTCTTT.

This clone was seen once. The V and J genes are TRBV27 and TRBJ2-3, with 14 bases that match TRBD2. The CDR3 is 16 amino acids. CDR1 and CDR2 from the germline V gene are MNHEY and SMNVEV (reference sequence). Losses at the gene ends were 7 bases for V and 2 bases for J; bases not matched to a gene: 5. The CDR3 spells CASKQGLAGDTDTQYF. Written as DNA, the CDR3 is TGTGCCAGCAAACAGGGACTAGCGGGGGACACAGATACGCAGTATTTT.

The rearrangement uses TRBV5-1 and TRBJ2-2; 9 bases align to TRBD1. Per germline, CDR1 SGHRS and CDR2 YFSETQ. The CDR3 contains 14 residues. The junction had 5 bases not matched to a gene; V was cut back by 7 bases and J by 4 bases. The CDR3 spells CASQGTGSTGELFF. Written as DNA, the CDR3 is TGCGCCAGCCAAGGGACAGGGAGCACCGGGGAGCTGTTTTTT.

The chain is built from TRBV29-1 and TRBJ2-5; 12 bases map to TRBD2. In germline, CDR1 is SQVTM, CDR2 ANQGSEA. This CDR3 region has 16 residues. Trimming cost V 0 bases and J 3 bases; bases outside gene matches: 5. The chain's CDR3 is CSVEDPLAGGEETQYF. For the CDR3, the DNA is TGCAGCGTTGAAGATCCACTAGCGGGGGGAGAAGAGACCCAGTACTTC.

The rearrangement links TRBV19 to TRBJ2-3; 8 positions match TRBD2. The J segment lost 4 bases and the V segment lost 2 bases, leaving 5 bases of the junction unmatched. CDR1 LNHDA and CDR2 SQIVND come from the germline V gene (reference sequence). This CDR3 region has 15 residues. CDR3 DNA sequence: TGTGCCAGTAGTATATCGGGGGGGCCGGCAGATACGCAGTATTTT. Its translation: CASSISGGPADTQYF.

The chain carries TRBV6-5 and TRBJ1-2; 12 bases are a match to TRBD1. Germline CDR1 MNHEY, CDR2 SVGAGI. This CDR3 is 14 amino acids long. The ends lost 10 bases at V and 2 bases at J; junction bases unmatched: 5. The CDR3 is CATWDRGRNYGYTF. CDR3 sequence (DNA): TGTGCCACCTGGGACAGGGGGCGGAACTATGGCTACACCTTC.